The rows below give T cell receptor beta chains drawn from one sample of a study of T cell responses to AZD1222 COVID-19 vaccine. Produced via immunoSEQ multiplex PCR; TCRdb's table is partial and in-frame only. The profile shows about 180,000 clones, just over 85% of them singletons. Source: peripheral blood, taken on day 0 of AZD1222 vaccination. Every receptor here comes from an adult in good health. The CDR3 runs from the conserved cysteine through the conserved F or W. D genes are given only for firm matches. Some rows have no size entry. The others give once, few or many, or a class for an expanded clone.

J gene: TRBJ2-3; D gene: -; clone size: -; V gene: TRBV28; CDR3 protein: CASSSPLGNTDTQYF; CDR3 DNA: TGTGCCAGCAGTTCCCCCCTGGGCAACACAGATACGCAGTATTTT
J gene: TRBJ2-5; D gene: TRBD1; clone size: -; V gene: TRBV6-5; CDR3 protein: CASSYSRGQGKETQYF; CDR3 DNA: TGTGCCAGCAGTTACTCCAGAGGACAGGGAAAAGAGACCCAGTACTTC
J gene: TRBJ2-7; D gene: -; clone size: few; V gene: TRBV7-2; CDR3 protein: CASSFRADGRDEQYF; CDR3 DNA: TGTGCCAGCAGCTTTAGGGCGGACGGGAGAGACGAGCAGTACTTC
J gene: TRBJ1-2; D gene: -; clone size: few; V gene: TRBV11-1; CDR3 protein: CASSLAAVSNYGYTF; CDR3 DNA: TGTGCCAGCAGCTTAGCAGCGGTGTCTAACTATGGCTACACCTTC
J gene: TRBJ2-1; D gene: -; clone size: -; V gene: TRBV5-8; CDR3 protein: CASSTLGTGINEQFF; CDR3 DNA: TGTGCCAGCAGTACCCTCGGCACAGGGATCAATGAGCAGTTCTTC
J gene: TRBJ1-2; D gene: -; clone size: once; V gene: TRBV2; CDR3 protein: CASSEAGGPGYTF; CDR3 DNA: TGTGCCAGCAGTGAAGCGGGCGGTCCTGGCTACACCTTC
J gene: TRBJ2-3; D gene: TRBD1; clone size: -; V gene: TRBV7-3; CDR3 protein: CASSSTGVEDTQYF; CDR3 DNA: TGTGCCAGCAGCTCTACAGGGGTGGAAGATACGCAGTATTTT
J gene: TRBJ1-4; D gene: -; clone size: -; V gene: TRBV4-3; CDR3 protein: CASSQAGVPTNEKLFF; CDR3 DNA: TGCGCCAGCAGCCAAGCAGGGGTCCCAACTAATGAAAAACTGTTTTTT
J gene: TRBJ2-1; D gene: TRBD2; clone size: -; V gene: TRBV3-1/TRBV3-2; CDR3 protein: CASSPTSGALNEQFF; CDR3 DNA: TGTGCCAGCAGCCCTACTAGCGGGGCGTTAAATGAGCAGTTCTTC
J gene: TRBJ1-3; D gene: -; clone size: once; V gene: TRBV27; CDR3 protein: CASAEALSGNTIYF; CDR3 DNA: TGTGCCAGCGCGGAGGCTCTCTCTGGAAACACCATATATTTT
J gene: TRBJ1-2; D gene: TRBD1; clone size: -; V gene: TRBV11-2; CDR3 protein: CASSPPTGGIYGYTF; CDR3 DNA: TGTGCCAGCAGCCCACCAACAGGGGGCATCTATGGCTACACCTTC
J gene: TRBJ1-5; D gene: -; clone size: -; V gene: TRBV4-3; CDR3 protein: CASSQVWGGGQPQHF; CDR3 DNA: TGCGCCAGCAGCCAAGTCTGGGGCGGCGGTCAGCCCCAGCATTTT
J gene: TRBJ1-1; D gene: -; clone size: -; V gene: TRBV12-2; CDR3 protein: CASRLIRPERLNTEAFF; CDR3 DNA: TGTGCAAGTCGCTTAATAAGGCCAGAGCGACTGAACACTGAAGCTTTCTTT
J gene: TRBJ2-7; D gene: TRBD1; clone size: -; V gene: TRBV20-1; CDR3 protein: CSASGVGQGPHEQYF; CDR3 DNA: TGCAGTGCTAGTGGGGTGGGACAGGGTCCCCACGAGCAGTACTTC
J gene: TRBJ2-7; D gene: TRBD1; clone size: -; V gene: TRBV6-2/TRBV6-3; CDR3 protein: CASSYSRGRPYEQYF; CDR3 DNA: TGTGCCAGCAGTTACAGCAGGGGGCGTCCCTACGAGCAGTACTTC
J gene: TRBJ2-7; D gene: TRBD1; clone size: few; V gene: TRBV5-4; CDR3 protein: CASSEGRTGSYEQYF; CDR3 DNA: TGTGCCAGCAGCGAGGGAAGGACAGGCTCCTACGAGCAGTACTTC
J gene: TRBJ2-7; D gene: TRBD2; clone size: -; V gene: TRBV19; CDR3 protein: CASSIVPAGVWEQYF; CDR3 DNA: TGTGCCAGTAGTATAGTACCAGCGGGAGTTTGGGAGCAGTACTTC
J gene: TRBJ2-5; D gene: TRBD2; clone size: -; V gene: TRBV24-1; CDR3 protein: CATSDFIEASGRGGETQYF; CDR3 DNA: TGTGCCACCAGTGATTTTATCGAAGCTAGCGGGAGAGGTGGGGAGACCCAGTACTTC
J gene: TRBJ2-7; D gene: TRBD2; clone size: -; V gene: TRBV30; CDR3 protein: CASGSGIGEQYF; CDR3 DNA: TGTGCCTCAGGTAGCGGGATTGGCGAGCAGTACTTC
J gene: TRBJ2-2; D gene: TRBD1; clone size: -; V gene: TRBV18; CDR3 protein: CASSPTGGPNTGELFF; CDR3 DNA: TGTGCCAGCTCACCTACAGGGGGTCCGAACACCGGGGAGCTGTTTTTT
J gene: TRBJ2-3; D gene: TRBD2; clone size: once; V gene: TRBV11-3; CDR3 protein: CASSLGLQGLDTDTQYF; CDR3 DNA: TGTGCCAGCAGCTTAGGTCTCCAGGGACTAGACACAGATACGCAGTATTTT
J gene: TRBJ2-1; D gene: -; clone size: -; V gene: TRBV9; CDR3 protein: CASSVVGGSSYNEQFF; CDR3 DNA: TGTGCCAGCAGCGTAGTAGGGGGAAGCTCCTACAATGAGCAGTTCTTC
J gene: TRBJ2-7; D gene: -; clone size: -; V gene: TRBV18; CDR3 protein: CASRGGRGDPYEQYF; CDR3 DNA: TGTGCCAGCAGGGGGGGCAGGGGCGATCCCTACGAGCAGTACTTC
J gene: TRBJ1-3; D gene: TRBD1; clone size: -; V gene: TRBV12-5; CDR3 protein: CASGGQRGQGSGNTIYF; CDR3 DNA: TGTGCTAGTGGCGGGCAAAGGGGACAGGGCAGTGGAAACACCATATATTTT
J gene: TRBJ2-6; D gene: -; clone size: -; V gene: TRBV28; CDR3 protein: CASSPGTYGFLGANVLTF; CDR3 DNA: TGTGCCAGCAGTCCCGGGACCTACGGATTCTTGGGGGCCAACGTCCTGACTTTC
J gene: TRBJ2-5; D gene: -; clone size: -; V gene: TRBV5-5; CDR3 protein: CASGTQGVPSETQYF; CDR3 DNA: TGTGCCAGCGGGACTCAGGGGGTCCCCTCGGAGACCCAGTACTTC
J gene: TRBJ2-2; D gene: TRBD2; clone size: -; V gene: TRBV5-1; CDR3 protein: CASSPGLAGGPGTGELFF; CDR3 DNA: TGCGCCAGCAGCCCGGGACTAGCGGGAGGGCCGGGCACCGGGGAGCTGTTTTTT
J gene: TRBJ2-1; D gene: TRBD1; clone size: -; V gene: TRBV6-2/TRBV6-3; CDR3 protein: CASRPGTGAYNEQFF; CDR3 DNA: TGTGCCAGCAGGCCTGGGACAGGGGCCTACAATGAGCAGTTCTTC
J gene: TRBJ2-1; D gene: TRBD2; clone size: once; V gene: TRBV3-1/TRBV3-2; CDR3 protein: CASSQDERGWDEQFF; CDR3 DNA: TGTGCCAGCAGCCAAGATGAGCGGGGGTGGGATGAGCAGTTCTTC
J gene: TRBJ1-3; D gene: TRBD1; clone size: -; V gene: TRBV11-2; CDR3 protein: CASSLNVHRGPGNTIYF; CDR3 DNA: TGTGCCAGCAGCTTAAATGTCCACAGGGGGCCTGGAAACACCATATATTTT
J gene: TRBJ1-4; D gene: -; clone size: -; V gene: TRBV9; CDR3 protein: CASSVGLGAREKLFF; CDR3 DNA: TGTGCCAGCAGCGTAGGGCTAGGGGCGCGGGAAAAACTGTTTTTT
J gene: TRBJ2-5; D gene: -; clone size: few; V gene: TRBV2; CDR3 protein: CASSETTGTETQYF; CDR3 DNA: TGTGCCAGCAGTGAAACCACAGGGACAGAGACCCAGTACTTC
J gene: TRBJ1-5; D gene: -; clone size: -; V gene: TRBV27; CDR3 protein: CASSLSPRRNGQPQHF; CDR3 DNA: TGTGCCAGCAGTTTATCGCCCCGGCGTAACGGTCAGCCCCAGCATTTT
J gene: TRBJ2-7; D gene: TRBD2; clone size: -; V gene: TRBV28; CDR3 protein: CASRGSGGSYEQYF; CDR3 DNA: TGTGCCAGCAGGGGTAGCGGGGGGTCCTACGAGCAGTACTTC
J gene: TRBJ1-5; D gene: -; clone size: -; V gene: TRBV27; CDR3 protein: CASSFSQDSNQPQHF; CDR3 DNA: TGTGCCAGCAGTTTCTCACAAGATAGCAATCAGCCCCAGCATTTT
J gene: TRBJ2-1; D gene: TRBD1; clone size: -; V gene: TRBV6-1; CDR3 protein: CASSEGGRDSKVF; CDR3 DNA: TGTGCCAGCAGTGAAGGGGGACGGGACAGCAAGGTCTTC
J gene: TRBJ2-7; D gene: TRBD2; clone size: -; V gene: TRBV30; CDR3 protein: CACLRGVNPYEQYF; CDR3 DNA: TGTGCCTGCCTGCGGGGGGTCAATCCCTACGAGCAGTACTTC
J gene: TRBJ1-5; D gene: -; clone size: -; V gene: TRBV5-6; CDR3 protein: CASSNPVRGDQPQHF; CDR3 DNA: TGTGCCAGCAGCAATCCCGTGAGGGGGGATCAGCCCCAGCATTTT
J gene: TRBJ2-2; D gene: TRBD1; clone size: -; V gene: TRBV30; CDR3 protein: CAYPRGQGFTGELFF; CDR3 DNA: TGTGCCTACCCCCGGGGACAGGGTTTCACCGGGGAGCTGTTTTTT
J gene: TRBJ2-1; D gene: -; clone size: -; V gene: TRBV7-7; CDR3 protein: CASSLNIGTEGYNEQFF; CDR3 DNA: TGTGCTAGCAGCTTAAACATCGGGACCGAGGGGTACAATGAGCAGTTCTTC
J gene: TRBJ2-3; D gene: TRBD2; clone size: -; V gene: TRBV2; CDR3 protein: CASSETGTRVADTQYF; CDR3 DNA: TGTGCCAGCAGTGAAACCGGGACTAGAGTAGCAGATACGCAGTATTTT
J gene: TRBJ2-7; D gene: -; clone size: -; V gene: TRBV12-5; CDR3 protein: CASGLGEDYEQYF; CDR3 DNA: TGTGCTAGTGGTTTGGGAGAGGACTACGAGCAGTACTTC
J gene: TRBJ2-3; D gene: -; clone size: -; V gene: TRBV2; CDR3 protein: CASRGTPTDTQYF; CDR3 DNA: TGTGCCAGCAGAGGCACCCCCACAGATACGCAGTATTTT
J gene: TRBJ2-5; D gene: -; clone size: -; V gene: TRBV6-5; CDR3 protein: CASSSGRVTETQYF; CDR3 DNA: TGTGCCAGCAGTTCAGGCAGGGTGACGGAGACCCAGTACTTC
J gene: TRBJ1-5; D gene: TRBD1; clone size: -; V gene: TRBV4-1; CDR3 protein: CASSGTANQPQHF; CDR3 DNA: TGCGCCAGCAGTGGGACAGCCAATCAGCCCCAGCATTTT
J gene: TRBJ1-3; D gene: -; clone size: -; V gene: TRBV13; CDR3 protein: CASSFSGAAGNTIYF; CDR3 DNA: TGTGCCAGCAGCTTTTCGGGGGCTGCTGGAAACACCATATATTTT
J gene: TRBJ2-5; D gene: -; clone size: -; V gene: TRBV12-3/TRBV12-4; CDR3 protein: CASSPMGETQYF; CDR3 DNA: TGTGCCAGCAGCCCGATGGGAGAGACCCAGTACTTC
J gene: TRBJ1-5; D gene: TRBD1; clone size: -; V gene: TRBV10-3; CDR3 protein: CAIRTGDLNQPQHF; CDR3 DNA: TGTGCCATCCGAACAGGGGACCTCAATCAGCCCCAGCATTTT
J gene: TRBJ2-7; D gene: -; clone size: -; V gene: TRBV5-1; CDR3 protein: CASSLEAGSYEQYF; CDR3 DNA: TGCGCCAGCAGCTTGGAGGCAGGCTCCTACGAGCAGTACTTC
J gene: TRBJ2-3; D gene: -; clone size: -; V gene: TRBV20-1; CDR3 protein: CSARADTQYF; CDR3 DNA: TGCAGTGCTAGAGCAGATACGCAGTATTTT
J gene: TRBJ2-3; D gene: TRBD2; clone size: -; V gene: TRBV10-1; CDR3 protein: CASSESRASGRIDTQYF; CDR3 DNA: TGCGCCAGCAGTGAGTCGAGGGCTAGCGGGAGGATCGATACGCAGTATTTT
J gene: TRBJ1-1; D gene: -; clone size: -; V gene: TRBV5-1; CDR3 protein: CASRQGGGTEAFF; CDR3 DNA: TGCGCCAGCAGACAGGGTGGAGGAACTGAAGCTTTCTTT
J gene: TRBJ1-1; D gene: -; clone size: -; V gene: TRBV6-5; CDR3 protein: CASSYRTGNTEAFF; CDR3 DNA: TGTGCCAGCAGCTATAGGACGGGGAACACTGAAGCTTTCTTT
J gene: TRBJ1-1; D gene: -; clone size: -; V gene: TRBV7-9; CDR3 protein: CASRSTAKGWDTEAFF; CDR3 DNA: TGTGCCAGCAGATCGACCGCGAAGGGCTGGGACACTGAAGCTTTCTTT
J gene: TRBJ2-7; D gene: TRBD2; clone size: -; V gene: TRBV27; CDR3 protein: CASSFPLAGRGYEQYF; CDR3 DNA: TGTGCCAGCAGTTTCCCTCTAGCGGGGCGGGGGTACGAGCAGTACTTC